This T cell receptor (beta chain) was recovered during a study of tissue T cells after allogeneic stem cell transplantation. Method: immunoSEQ multiplex PCR; TCRdb's copy keeps in-frame clones and lacks some. The sample consists of thousands of clones, 30% to 35% of them appearing once. Documented time point: mouse harvest day 14 after allogeneic transplant. Each mouse received 10^7 T-cell-depleted marrow cells plus 10^6 splenic CD5+ T cells by tail vein. On this clone: The genes and germline here are from mouse. The missing CDR3 end, 1 residue past where the read stops, is filled in from the germline J gene.

Germline lookup yields CDR1 SGHSA and CDR2 FRNQAP. The CDR3 contains 12 residues. Between the trimmed V and J ends, which lost 5 bases and 4 bases, there was a span of 9 bases. This TCR was sampled from a female BALB/c mouse given C57BL/6 T cells with graft-versus-host disease after an allogeneic hematopoietic cell transplant. Specimen: skin. The gene calls are TRBV16 and TRBJ2-7, with D maybe TRBD2 (5 bases). The CDR3 is CASSPDCYEQYF. The covered CDR3 bases are TGTGCAAGCAGCCCTGACTGTTATGAACAGTAC.